The present entry profiles one TCR beta chain with its context. Its antigen remains unknown. The CDR3 is made up of 16 amino acids. Trimming left V 1 base short and J 0 bases short, with 9 bases between. Looked up from germline, CDR1 is SGHTA and CDR2 is FQGNSA. Method: immunoSEQ multiplex PCR; TCRdb's copy keeps in-frame clones and lacks some. The sample lists more than 75,000 clones, 83% occurring once. The sample belongs to a study of T cell responses to AZD1222 COVID-19 vaccine. Pooled together were second doses at about 4 or about 12 weeks. Study conclusions and caveats: Without day 14 samples, only post-peak T cell repertoires were studied.

The source of this sequence is an adult who received the AZD1222 COVID-19 vaccine. The sample here was peripheral blood, taken 28 days after the second AZD1222 dose. The chain combines TRBV7-2 with TRBJ1-4; D possibly corresponds to TRBD1 (5 bases). The CDR3 region is CASSLGGVPTNEKLFF. The CDR3 DNA follows: TGTGCCAGCAGCTTAGGGGGGGTTCCAACTAATGAAAAACTGTTTTTT. Full variable domain (rest looked up from reference TRBV7-2 and TRBJ1-4): GAGVSQSPSNKVTEKGKDVELRCDPISGHTALYWYRQSLGQGLEFLIYFQGNSAPDKSGLPSDRFSAERTGGSVSTLTIQRTQQEDSAVYLCASSLGGVPTNEKLFFGSGTQLSVL.